This T cell receptor beta chain was recovered during a study of cytomegalovirus exposure and HLA in healthy donors. The CDR3 spans 12 residues. V dropped 2 bases and J dropped 5 bases, with 6 bases sitting between them. Germline values: CDR1 MDHEN, CDR2 SYDVKM. 60 Vbeta and 13 Jbeta primers were used in PCR. Clones were read by immunoSEQ multiplex PCR, and TCRdb kept only the in-frame ones, dropping some. The sample carries about 130,000 clones, over 65% recorded once. Material for sequencing was PBMCs. The receptor was isolated from a man in his late teens or twenties in good health and CMV-seropositive. V is TRBV28 and J is TRBJ1-2; D may be TRBD1 (5 bases). CDR3 DNA: TGTGCCAGCAGTTTAGACAGATATGGCTACACCTTC. Translated: CASSLDRYGYTF.